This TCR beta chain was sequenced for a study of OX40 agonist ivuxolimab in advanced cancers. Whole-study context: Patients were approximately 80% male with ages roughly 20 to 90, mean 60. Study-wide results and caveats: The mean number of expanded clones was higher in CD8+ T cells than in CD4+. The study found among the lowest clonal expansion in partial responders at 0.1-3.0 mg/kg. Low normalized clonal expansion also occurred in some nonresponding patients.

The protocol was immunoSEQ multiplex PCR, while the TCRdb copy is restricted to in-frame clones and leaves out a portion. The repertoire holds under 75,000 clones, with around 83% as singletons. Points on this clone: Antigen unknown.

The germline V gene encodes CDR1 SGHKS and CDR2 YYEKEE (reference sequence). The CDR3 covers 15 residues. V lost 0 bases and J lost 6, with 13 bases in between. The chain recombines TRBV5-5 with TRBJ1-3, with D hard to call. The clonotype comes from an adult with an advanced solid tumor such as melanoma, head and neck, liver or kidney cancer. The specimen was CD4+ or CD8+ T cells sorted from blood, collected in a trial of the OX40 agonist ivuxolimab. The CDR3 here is CASSLVGQSLNTIYF. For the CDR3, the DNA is TGTGCCAGCAGCTTGGTAGGGCAGTCCCTAAACACCATATATTTT.